Here is one T cell receptor beta chain with its context. The target antigen is unknown. One end of the junction fails to match germline, which may point to a read error. Coverage ceases 3 residues before the CDR3 finishes, and the germline J gene fills in the end. The sample holds other DNA sequences that translate to the same CDR3. Germline V gene sequence: CDR1 SNHLY, CDR2 FYNNEI. CDR3 size: 15 residues. Profiling relied on immunoSEQ multiplex PCR, and the TCRdb table lists in-frame clones only, not all of them. The table counts some 20,000 clones; approximately 5.5% lies in the top ten. The data belong to a study of T cells in women clearing cervical HPV infection. Looking at the study overall: For cases, blood was sampled a median approximately 150 days after lesion detection, interquartile range roughly 80 to 230 days. Findings of the study overall: Cases carried less TRBV6-7 than controls: roughly 0.11% versus 0.16%. T-cell numbers per sample were unknown and may explain richness differences.

Prevalent HPV16 infections were excluded; only incident single HPV16 infections included. Input material: blood buffy coat. The TCR comes from a woman aged 18 to 69 with a cervical HPV16 infection that either progressed to CIN3+ or cleared (not recorded which). J is TRBJ1-3 and V is TRBV2; TRBD1 matches at 7 bases. The sequenced CDR3 bases are TGTGCCAGCAGTGGGACAGGTAGCTCTGGAAACACA. It codes for CASSGTGSSGNT. The entire CDR3 sequence reads CASSGTGSSGNTIYF. The full variable domain, with the rest looked up from reference TRBV2 and TRBJ1-3, is EPEVTQTPSHQVTQMGQEVILRCVPISNHLYFYWYRQILGQKVEFLVSFYNNEISEKSEIFDDQFSVERPDGSNFTLKIRSTKLEDSAMYFCASSGTGSSGNTIYFGEGSWLTVV.